The next 24 T cell receptor beta chains were all read from a single sample in a study of cytomegalovirus exposure and HLA in healthy donors (dated by TCRdb to 2015 to 2018). Library construction relied on the immunoSEQ multiplex PCR assay. TCRdb provides this immuneACCESS table in a form limited to in-frame rearrangements. Some clones are lacking; in checked studies, under half of them reflect an unresolved V gene, and why the rest are absent is not known. The sample table lists roughly 300,000 clones, 88% of them with a count of one. 0.92% of the sample is taken by the ten largest. Sequenced: PBMCs. These receptors were collected from a woman aged 18-29 years in good health and CMV-seronegative.

The chain uses TRBV5-3 and TRBJ1-2; 8 nucleotides align to TRBD1. TRBV5-3 is given ORF status, its function remaining uncertain. This CDR3 is built from 15 residues. V shed 4 bases, J shed 5 bases, and the junction held 10 bases outside the gene matches. CDR3 bases: TGTGCCAGAAGCCCCGCAGGGGGCGAGGGGTATGGCTACACCTTC. Amino acids: CARSPAGGEGYGYTF.

V usage is TRBV6-5 and J usage is TRBJ2-7; TRBD2 is a possible D gene (5 bases). Per germline, CDR1 MNHEY and CDR2 SVGAGI. This CDR3 contains 14 residues. With 4 bases removed from V and 4 bases from J, the gap between germline ends came to 14 bases. The CDR3 DNA reads TGTGCCAGCAGTTCCCCGAGGGTCCTTTACGAGCAGTACTTC. Translation gives CASSSPRVLYEQYF.

V is TRBV5-4 and J is TRBJ2-6; no clear D. The V gene's germline CDR1 is SGHNT and CDR2 YYREEE (reference sequence). CDR3 length equals 14 residues. V was shortened by 0 bases and J by 6 bases, with 7 bases between the two germline ends. The CDR3 protein is CASSLDSTANVLTF. CDR3 nucleotide sequence: TGTGCCAGCAGCTTGGACAGTACGGCCAACGTCCTGACTTTC.

The V and J genes are TRBV7-2 and TRBJ1-1, with 8 bases identical to TRBD1. Germline loops: CDR1 SGHTA, CDR2 FQGNSA. V gave up 4 bases and J gave up 7 bases; unmatched junction bases: 5. The CDR3 is 13 residues long. DNA for the CDR3: TGTGCCAGCAGCTCCGGACAGGGCGTTGAAGCTTTCTTT. Translation: CASSSGQGVEAFF.

This sequence joins TRBV5-1 and TRBJ2-2; D might be TRBD2 (6 bases). The CDR3 spans 13 residues. V dropped 9 bases and J dropped 0 bases, with 9 bases sitting between them. CDR1 is SGHRS, CDR2 YFSETQ, per germline. The CDR3 is CATGDPNTGELFF. CDR3 sequence (DNA): TGCGCCACGGGGGACCCGAACACCGGGGAGCTGTTTTTT.

J is TRBJ2-7 and V is TRBV6-1; 10 nucleotides agree with TRBD1. In germline, CDR1 is MNHNS, CDR2 SASEGT. With V trimmed by 6 bases and J by 5 bases, 7 bases remained unmatched. This CDR3 is built from 14 residues. CDR3 amino acids: CASRGDRGSHEQYF. Written as DNA, the CDR3 is TGTGCCAGCAGGGGGGACAGGGGTTCCCACGAGCAGTACTTC.

V is TRBV28 and J is TRBJ1-1, with a weak D call TRBD1 (6 bases). V was cut by 2 bases and J by 0 bases, with 10 bases left in between. There are 15 residues in the CDR3. CDR1 and CDR2 (germline): MDHEN, SYDVKM. The CDR3 DNA sequence: TGTGCCAGCAGTTTAAGTCAGGGGTTGAACACTGAAGCTTTCTTT. It encodes CASSLSQGLNTEAFF.

The genes are TRBV11-2 and TRBJ2-7; a possible D gene is TRBD2 (5 bases). V gave up 2 bases and J gave up 1 base, with 12 bases separating them. The CDR3 covers 15 residues. Germline V gene lookup returns CDR1 SGHAT and CDR2 FQNNGV. CDR3 nucleotides: TGTGCCAGCAGCTTACGGCGCGGACTGTCCTACGAGCAGTACTTC. Amino acid sequence: CASSLRRGLSYEQYF.

This chain joins TRBV4-3 and TRBJ2-7, with 7 bases aligning to TRBD2. This CDR3 has 17 residues. The V and J ends lost 1 base and 5 bases, in that order; junction bases with no gene match: 14. Germline V gene sequence: CDR1 LGHNA, CDR2 YSLEER. As DNA, the CDR3 is TGCGCCAGCAGCCAAGGAGGAGCGCGGGAGCTTCCGCACGAGCAGTACTTC. Amino acids: CASSQGGARELPHEQYF.

V is TRBV5-4 and J is TRBJ2-3; tentative D call: TRBD1 (6 bases). CDR3 length: 13 amino acids. V gave up 4 bases and J gave up 6 bases, with 12 bases separating them. Germline V gene data show CDR1 as SGHNT and CDR2 as YYREEE (reference sequence). The CDR3, as DNA: TGTGCCAGCAGCGGGAATCAGGGGGATACGCAGTATTTT. The encoded protein is CASSGNQGDTQYF. Complete variable domain (other parts from reference TRBV5-4 and TRBJ2-3): ETGVTQSPTHLIKTRGQQVTLRCSSQSGHNTVSWYQQALGQGPQFIFQYYREEENGRGNFPPRFSGLQFPNYSSELNVNALELDDSALYLCASSGNQGDTQYFGPGTRLTVL.

The genes are TRBV6-1 and TRBJ1-5, with 7 bases lining up with TRBD1. The CDR3 sequence is 18 residues long. From germline, CDR1 is MNHNS and CDR2 SASEGT. V trimming: 3 bases; J trimming: 0 bases; junction bases outside the gene matches: 11. The CDR3 protein is CASSDLGTVTNSNQPQHF. The CDR3 coding sequence is TGTGCCAGCAGTGATTTAGGGACAGTGACGAATAGCAATCAGCCCCAGCATTTT.

The V gene is TRBV2, the J gene TRBJ1-2; unclear D gene. Trimming took 0 bases from V and 7 from J, leaving 12 bases between them. CDR1 and CDR2 from the germline V gene are SNHLY and FYNNEI. The CDR3 covers 14 residues. The CDR3 DNA sequence: TGTGCCAGCAGTGAAGCGTACGGGGTCGGTGGCTACACCTTC. Translation: CASSEAYGVGGYTF.

V and J are TRBV6-6 and TRBJ2-7; 7 positions match TRBD2. Trimming at V came to 6 bases and at J to 5 bases, leaving 10 bases not matched to a gene. The germline CDR1 and CDR2 sequences are MNHNY and SVGAGI (reference sequence). The CDR3 totals 14 residues. CDR3 sequence reads: CASSGRTSPHEQYF. CDR3 in DNA: TGTGCCAGCAGCGGGCGGACTAGTCCCCACGAGCAGTACTTC.

The V gene is TRBV27, the J gene TRBJ1-4, with 8 bases matching TRBD1. This CDR3 is built from 14 residues. The germline V gene has CDR1 MNHEY and CDR2 SMNVEV (reference sequence). The junction had 5 bases not matched to a gene; V was cut back by 6 bases and J by 5 bases. Here the CDR3 reads CASRPDRANEKLFF. Written as DNA, the CDR3 is TGTGCCAGCAGGCCGGACAGGGCCAATGAAAAACTGTTTTTT.

J is TRBJ2-3 and V is TRBV4-3; 7 nucleotides agree with TRBD1. The germline V gene encodes CDR1 LGHNA and CDR2 YSLEER. The V and J ends lost 2 bases and 5 bases, in that order; junction bases with no gene match: 7. The CDR3 consists of 15 residues. CDR3: CASSQSGQDGDTQYF. As DNA, the CDR3 is TGCGCCAGCAGCCAAAGCGGACAGGATGGAGATACGCAGTATTTT.

The V call is TRBV29-1, the J call TRBJ2-1, with 13 nucleotides matching TRBD2. V lost 8 bases, J lost 7 bases, and 11 bases stayed unmatched. Germline CDR1 and CDR2: SQVTM and ANQGSEA. CDR3 length: 15 residues. The CDR3 DNA reads as TGCAGCATTAGAGGGACTAGCGGGGAGAATAATGAGCAGTTCTTC. This sequence encodes CSIRGTSGENNEQFF.

A word on this clone: This same CDR3 is encoded by further DNA sequences in the sample. The gene calls are TRBV28 and TRBJ2-6; D not resolved. Germline V lookup: CDR1 MDHEN, CDR2 SYDVKM. V lost 5 bases and J 0 bases, leaving 8 bases between the germline ends. The CDR3 contains 15 residues. CDR3 sequence (DNA): TGTGCCAGCAGTCCCCCGGGCTCTGGGGCCAACGTCCTGACTTTC. Translation gives CASSPPGSGANVLTF. The whole variable domain, remainder taken from reference TRBV28 and TRBJ2-6, is DVKVTQSSRYLVKRTGEKVFLECVQDMDHENMFWYRQDPGLGLRLIYFSYDVKMKEKGDIPEGYSVSREKKERFSLILESASTNQTSMYLCASSPPGSGANVLTFGAGSRLTVL.

The J gene is TRBJ1-5, the V gene TRBV6-1, with 8 bases identical to TRBD1. The CDR3 is made up of 14 amino acids. J lost 5 bases, V lost 6 bases, and 6 bases had no gene match. The germline V gene encodes CDR1 MNHNS and CDR2 SASEGT. The CDR3 coding sequence is TGTGCCAGCAGGGGGGACAGGCGAGATCAGCCCCAGCATTTT. Residues: CASRGDRRDQPQHF.

The rearrangement joins TRBV10-1 to TRBJ2-2; no firm D call. This CDR3 has 13 residues. V gave up 6 bases and J gave up 6 bases, with 11 bases separating them. Per germline, CDR1 WNHNN and CDR2 SYGVQD (reference sequence). Written as DNA, the CDR3 is TGCGCCAGCAGCCCCCAGTCGTCCGGGGAGCTGTTTTTT. It is translated as CASSPQSSGELFF.

The rearrangement joins TRBV7-8 to TRBJ2-1; 8 nucleotides match TRBD2. The CDR3 totals 15 residues. Per the germline V gene, CDR1 is SGHVS and CDR2 is FQNEAQ. Unmatched junction bases numbered 9, after V lost 5 bases and J lost 6 bases. CDR3 region: CASSPGLAMGNEQFF. The CDR3 DNA reads as TGTGCCAGCAGCCCTGGACTAGCTATGGGCAATGAGCAGTTCTTC.

This clone was recorded only once. The chain recombines TRBV28 with TRBJ1-5, with D perhaps matching TRBD1 (5 bases). The V gene's germline CDR1 is MDHEN and CDR2 SYDVKM. The CDR3 extends over 15 amino acids. Trimming cost V 9 bases and J 0 bases, with 15 bases left between them. The CDR3 DNA follows: TGTGCCAGTCAGTGGCAGGGAATTAGCAATCAGCCCCAGCATTTT. It is translated as CASQWQGISNQPQHF.

The chain links TRBV2 to TRBJ2-5, with TRBD2 as a possible D gene (6 bases). Trimming pared 7 bases from V and 1 base from J, leaving 10 bases between. Looked up from germline, CDR1 is SNHLY and CDR2 is FYNNEI. This CDR3 contains 13 residues. CDR3 nucleotides: TGTGCCAGCAAGTATAGCGGCCAAGAGACCCAGTACTTC. Translated, it gives CASKYSGQETQYF.

CDR3 region: CASRGTGYSNQPQHF. In DNA, the CDR3 is TGTGCCAGTAGAGGGACAGGTTATAGCAATCAGCCCCAGCATTTT. V is TRBV6-1 and J is TRBJ1-5; 8 nucleotides agree with TRBD1. CDR3 length: 15 residues. The V and J ends lost 9 bases and 0 bases, in that order; junction bases with no gene match: 7. Per germline, CDR1 MNHNS and CDR2 SASEGT.

This rearrangement joins TRBV28 to TRBJ2-3; D is ambiguous. Per the germline V gene, CDR1 is MDHEN and CDR2 is SYDVKM. Trimming took off 4 bases at V and 1 base at J, with 9 bases between the two ends. The CDR3 is made up of 14 amino acids. CDR3 protein: CASSSPLGTDTQYF. As DNA, the CDR3 is TGTGCCAGCAGTTCCCCTTTAGGCACAGATACGCAGTATTTT.